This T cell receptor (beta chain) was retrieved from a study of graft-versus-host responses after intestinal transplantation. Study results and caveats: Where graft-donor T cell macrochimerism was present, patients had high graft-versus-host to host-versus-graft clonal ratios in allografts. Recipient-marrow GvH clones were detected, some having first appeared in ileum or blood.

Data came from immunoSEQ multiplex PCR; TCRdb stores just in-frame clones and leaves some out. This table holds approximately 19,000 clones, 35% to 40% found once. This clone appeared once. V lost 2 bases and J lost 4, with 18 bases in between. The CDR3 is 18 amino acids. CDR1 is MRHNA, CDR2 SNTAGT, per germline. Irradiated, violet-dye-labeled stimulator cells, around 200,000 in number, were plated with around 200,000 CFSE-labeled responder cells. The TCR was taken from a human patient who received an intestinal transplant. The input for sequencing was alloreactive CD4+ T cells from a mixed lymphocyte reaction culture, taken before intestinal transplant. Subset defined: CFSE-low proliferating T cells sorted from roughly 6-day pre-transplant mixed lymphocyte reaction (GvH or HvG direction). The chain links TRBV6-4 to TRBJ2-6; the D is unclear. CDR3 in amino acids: CASSDGSAIFMGANVLTF. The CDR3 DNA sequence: TGTGCCAGCAGTGACGGATCCGCAATTTTTATGGGGGCCAACGTCCTGACTTTC.